These 13 T cell receptor beta chains were all obtained from the same sample, sequenced in a study of T cells in Graves' hyperthyroidism and ophthalmopathy. Amplification of TCR beta CDR3 regions was performed using RNA transcripts as template. TCR CDR3 underwent first-round RT-PCR with the HTBI primer set. TCRdb passed the multiplex PCR reads through MiXCR, listing each CDR3 protein once. The sample includes fewer than 500,000 distinct CDR3 sequences, about 14% of them seen just once. The sequenced sample consisted of blood. These receptors came from a man aged 18 to 29 with Graves' ophthalmopathy.

This clonotype came up many times. The chain has TRBV20-1 and TRBJ2-1, with 10 bases identical to TRBD2. V was pared by 6 bases and J by 8 bases, with 13 bases of the junction left unmatched. CDR3 length: 15 residues. The germline V gene encodes CDR1 DFQATT and CDR2 SNEGSKA (reference sequence). CDR3 amino acids: CSATTASGSHDEQFF. CDR3 bases: TGCAGTGCCACCACCGCTAGCGGGAGTCATGATGAGCAGTTCTTC.

This chain joins TRBV6-1 and TRBJ1-3; the D is unclear. This CDR3 contains 13 residues. Germline V lookup: CDR1 MNHNS, CDR2 SASEGT. V lost 6 bases and J lost 1, with 7 bases in between. CDR3 sequence: CASRRPSGNTIYF. CDR3 nucleotides: TGTGCCAGCAGACGACCTTCTGGAAACACCATATATTTT.

This clonotype was seen a handful of times. The chain is built from TRBV20-1 and TRBJ1-5; D is undetermined. The V end was cut by 4 bases, the J end by 4 bases, with 11 bases between. The CDR3 runs to 13 residues. From germline, CDR1 is DFQATT and CDR2 SNEGSKA (reference sequence). Here the CDR3 reads CSAKSVSNQPQHF. The CDR3 bases are TGCAGTGCTAAGTCGGTTTCGAATCAGCCCCAGCATTTT.

In its sample, this clonotype was seen a few times. The chain combines TRBV12-3 or TRBV12-4 with TRBJ2-2; a weak D match, TRBD2 (5 bases). Deletions cut 5 bases from V and 3 bases from J, with 16 bases between. The CDR3 has 16 residues. CDR3 sequence: CASSPPRSGYTGELFF. CDR3 coding DNA: TGTGCCAGCAGTCCCCCTAGGTCGGGGTACACCGGGGAGCTGTTTTTT.

The chain couples TRBV20-1 to TRBJ2-1; D is possibly TRBD1 (5 bases). The CDR3 spans 13 residues. CDR1 and CDR2 from the germline V gene are DFQATT and SNEGSKA (reference sequence). Trimming took off 6 bases at V and 5 bases at J, with 14 bases between the two ends. CDR3 amino acids: CSANRGRDNEQFF. As DNA, the CDR3 is TGCAGTGCCAATAGGGGCCGGGACAATGAGCAGTTCTTC.

This clonotype was counted between two and nine times. This may arise from a read error, as a much more abundant clone is one base away. This chain connects TRBV6-1 to TRBJ2-7; D unclear. The CDR3 sequence is 16 residues long. In germline, CDR1 is MNHNS, CDR2 SASEGT. In nucleotides, the CDR3 is TGTACCAGCAGTGAAGCGAGGTTCCCGGGCTCCTACGAGCAGTACTTC. This translates into CTSSEARFPGSYEQYF.

The rearrangement links TRBV19 to TRBJ2-7, with 10 bases aligning to TRBD1. Germline trimming cut 1 base from V and 7 bases from J; bases unmatched to any gene: 7. Germline lookup yields CDR1 LNHDA and CDR2 SQIVND (reference sequence). This CDR3 has 15 residues. CDR3 in DNA: TGTGCCAGTAGTATAGGTGGGACAGGGGTGGAGGAGCAGTACTTC. It translates to CASSIGGTGVEEQYF. The entire variable domain, with the rest obtained from reference TRBV19 and TRBJ2-7, is as follows: DGGITQSPKYLFRKEGQNVTLSCEQNLNHDAMYWYRQDPGQGLRLIYYSQIVNDFQKGDIAEGYSVSREKKESFPLTVTSAQKNPTAFYLCASSIGGTGVEEQYFGPGTRLTVT.

This clonotype has at least ten counts. The V gene is TRBV11-2, the J gene TRBJ2-3; 11 nucleotides agree with TRBD2. This CDR3 region has 17 residues. V was clipped by 5 bases and J by 0 bases; unmatched bases: 7. Germline loops: CDR1 SGHAT, CDR2 FQNNGV. For the CDR3, the DNA is TGTGCCAGCAGCCCCCTGGGACTAGCGGCCAGCACAGATACGCAGTATTTT. Its translation is CASSPLGLAASTDTQYF.

J is TRBJ2-7 and V is TRBV11-1; D might be TRBD1 or TRBD2, each matching 6 bases. Trimming removed 1 base at V and 2 bases at J, with 18 bases between. Germline V gives CDR1 SGHAT, CDR2 FQDESV (reference sequence). The CDR3 covers 17 residues. This CDR3 is CASSLVDGGTRTYEQYF. CDR3 coding DNA: TGTGCCAGCAGCTTAGTGGACGGCGGGACACGTACCTACGAGCAGTACTTC.

Ten or more counts support this clonotype. V is TRBV2 and J is TRBJ1-4, with D possibly being TRBD1 (6 bases). The CDR3 runs to 16 residues. Germline V gene lookup returns CDR1 SNHLY and CDR2 FYNNEI. Trimming left V 2 bases short and J 4 bases short, with 14 bases between. Here the CDR3 reads CASSESVRGLNEKLFF. In DNA form, the CDR3 reads TGTGCCAGCAGTGAATCAGTACGGGGGCTTAATGAAAAACTGTTTTTT.

This clonotype has a handful of counts. This CDR3 is CASSQEWDRVGSGANVLTF. DNA of the CDR3: TGCGCCAGCAGCCAAGAATGGGACAGGGTGGGCTCTGGGGCCAACGTCCTGACTTTC. V gene TRBV4-1 combines with J gene TRBJ2-6; 9 positions match TRBD1. This CDR3 spans 19 amino acids. Losses at the gene ends were 0 bases for V and 0 bases for J; bases not matched to a gene: 6. Germline V gene sequence: CDR1 MGHRA, CDR2 YSYEKL.

Concerning this clonotype: The junction and the germline gene differ at one end; a read error may be behind it. The chain has TRBV3-1 and TRBJ1-2, with TRBD1 identical over 9 bases. The CDR3 sequence is 14 residues long. Germline CDR1 LGHDT, CDR2 YNNKEL (reference sequence). The CDR3 coding sequence is TGTGCCACCAGCCGGACAGGGGTGAACTATGGCTACACCTTC. Protein: CATSRTGVNYGYTF.

The chain recombines TRBV7-3 with TRBJ2-1; TRBD1 matches 8 bases. The CDR3 is 17 residues long. Germline V gives CDR1 SGHTA, CDR2 FQGTGA. Losses at the gene ends were 7 bases for V and 4 bases for J; bases not matched to a gene: 15. CDR3 amino acids: CASNMLPGTGLYNEQFF. The CDR3 nucleotides are TGTGCCAGCAACATGCTGCCTGGGACAGGCCTTTACAATGAGCAGTTCTTC.